These 21 T cell receptor beta chains originate from one sample sequenced in a study of cytomegalovirus exposure and HLA in healthy donors. Both 60 Vbeta primers and 13 Jbeta primers went into the PCR. The method was immunoSEQ multiplex PCR; TCRdb's version includes in-frame clones alone and lacks a portion of them. The sample lists about 180,000 clones; 77% were seen once. The sequenced sample was PBMCs. All receptors derive from a man between 18 and 29 years old in good health and CMV-seronegative.

The chain employs TRBV6-6 and TRBJ2-1, with D possibly TRBD1 on 6 matching bases. The CDR3 sequence is 15 residues long. V was cut by 6 bases and J by 5 bases, with 17 bases left in between. The germline V gene has CDR1 MNHNY and CDR2 SVGAGI (reference sequence). This chain's CDR3 is CASRPSWTEDNEQFF. CDR3 in DNA: TGTGCCAGCAGACCCAGCTGGACAGAGGACAATGAGCAGTTCTTC.

The chain carries TRBV12-1 and TRBJ1-5; TRBD1 is the table's D call, not checked against the DNA. TRBV12-1 is a pseudogene segment. The CDR3 spans 16 residues. The CDR3 DNA sequence: TGTGCCAGCAGGCCAAACCGGGACAACCACAATAAACCCCAGCATTTT. Its translation: CASRPNRDNHNKPQHF.

V gene TRBV19 combines with J gene TRBJ1-3; D is unclear. The V gene lost 6 bases and the J gene lost 4 bases, with 10 bases spanning the gap. The germline gives CDR1 LNHDA, CDR2 SQIVND (reference sequence). The CDR3 contains 13 residues. For the CDR3, the DNA is TGTGCCAGTAGAAGTCTTGGCGGAAACACCATATATTTT. The encoded protein is CASRSLGGNTIYF.

A remark on this clone: Other DNA sequences within the sample encode an identical CDR3. V usage is TRBV19 and J usage is TRBJ1-5, with D possibly being TRBD1 (6 bases). The CDR3 contains 13 residues. Deletions cut 1 base from V and 10 bases from J, with 11 bases between. CDR1 and CDR2 (germline): LNHDA, SQIVND (reference sequence). In DNA form, the CDR3 reads TGTGCCAGTAGTATAGTCCAGGGACAACCCCAGCATTTT. This sequence encodes CASSIVQGQPQHF.

The chain carries TRBV4-1 and TRBJ2-2, with 8 bases matching TRBD2. The V gene's germline CDR1 is MGHRA and CDR2 YSYEKL. J was trimmed by 0 bases and V by 5 bases; bases with no gene match: 5. The CDR3 sequence is 16 residues long. In DNA form, the CDR3 reads TGCGCCAGCAGCTCCCGGGGGGGCACGAACACCGGGGAGCTGTTTTTT. Protein sequence: CASSSRGGTNTGELFF.

In its sample, this clone was seen once. This sequence joins TRBV19 and TRBJ2-4; 8 bases fit TRBD1. From germline, CDR1 is LNHDA and CDR2 SQIVND (reference sequence). The CDR3 totals 14 residues. V was pared by 5 bases and J by 3 bases, with 3 bases of the junction left unmatched. The CDR3 bases are TGTGCCAGTAGTCCCGGGACAGGCAAAAACATTCAGTACTTC. Translated, it gives CASSPGTGKNIQYF.

The gene calls are TRBV2 and TRBJ1-2; TRBD1 matches 7 bases. The CDR3 runs 13 residues. Trimming cost V 3 bases and J 5 bases; bases outside gene matches: 3. Germline lookup yields CDR1 SNHLY and CDR2 FYNNEI. The CDR3: CASSETGLYGYTF. CDR3 DNA sequence: TGTGCCAGCAGTGAGACAGGGCTTTATGGCTACACCTTC.

V and J are TRBV11-3 and TRBJ1-1, with unresolved D. CDR1 is SGHNT, CDR2 YENEEA, per germline. The CDR3 contains 14 residues. Trimming shortened V by 0 bases and J by 4 bases, and 9 bases separated the two germline ends. The CDR3 region is CASSLELGGTEAFF. Written as DNA, the CDR3 is TGTGCCAGCAGCTTAGAGCTGGGAGGCACTGAAGCTTTCTTT. The full variable domain, its missing parts supplied by reference TRBV11-3 and TRBJ1-1, is EAGVVQSPRYKIIEKKQPVAFWCNPISGHNTLYWYLQNLGQGPELLIRYENEEAVDDSQLPKDRFSAERLKGVDSTLKIQPAELGDSAVYLCASSLELGGTEAFFGQGTRLTVV.

The rearrangement links TRBV11-3 to TRBJ2-7; 10 bases match TRBD2. The germline V gene has CDR1 SGHNT and CDR2 YENEEA. The CDR3 spans 17 residues. V lost 6 bases and J lost 5; bases outside the gene matches: 16. DNA for the CDR3: TGTGCCAGCAGTACAGGGGCTAGCGGGAGTATCCCCCACGAGCAGTACTTC. It specifies CASSTGASGSIPHEQYF.

A few counts support this clone. The chain links TRBV5-6 to TRBJ1-1; possible D gene TRBD1, 5 bases. The CDR3 runs 14 residues. Per the germline V gene, CDR1 is SGHDT and CDR2 is YYEEEE. V was shortened by 2 bases and J by 8 bases, with 16 bases between the two germline ends. For the CDR3, the DNA is TGTGCCAGCAGCTTCTCCAGGGCTTATAGGGAAGCTTTCTTT. Translating it yields CASSFSRAYREAFF.

J is TRBJ2-1 and V is TRBV6-5; TRBD2 matches 9 bases. This CDR3 contains 16 residues. The germline gives CDR1 MNHEY, CDR2 SVGAGI. V gave up 0 bases and J gave up 7 bases; unmatched junction bases: 7. The CDR3 nucleotides are TGTGCCAGCAGTTACTCCCCGGGACTAGCTTCGAATGAGCAGTTCTTC. Amino acids: CASSYSPGLASNEQFF.

This sequence joins TRBV4-3 and TRBJ1-1; 11 bases are a match to TRBD1. Germline V lookup: CDR1 LGHNA, CDR2 YSLEER. The CDR3 covers 13 residues. V dropped 6 bases and J dropped 7; count of bases not matched to a gene: 4. CDR3 protein: CASRKGQGDEAFF. The CDR3, as DNA: TGCGCCAGCAGAAAGGGACAGGGGGATGAAGCTTTCTTT.

V usage is TRBV6-1 and J usage is TRBJ2-7; 10 positions match TRBD1. This CDR3 comprises 14 residues. V lost 7 bases and J lost 0; bases outside the gene matches: 3. Per the germline V gene, CDR1 is MNHNS and CDR2 is SASEGT. CDR3 residues: CASIRTGGSYEQYF. The DNA for the CDR3 is TGTGCCAGCATACGGACAGGGGGCTCCTACGAGCAGTACTTC.

The chain combines TRBV6-6 with TRBJ2-7, with D unresolved. The CDR3 consists of 14 residues. V was trimmed by 2 bases and J by 2 bases, leaving 10 bases between them. Germline-derived CDR1 and CDR2 are MNHNY and SVGAGI (reference sequence). The CDR3 DNA follows: TGTGCCAGCAGTTACCTCCCAGGTACCTACGAGCAGTACTTC. The encoded protein is CASSYLPGTYEQYF.

This clone was seen a single time. This chain links TRBV14 with TRBJ2-1; 7 nucleotides match TRBD2. This CDR3 spans 18 amino acids. Per the germline V gene, CDR1 is SGHDN and CDR2 is FVKESK. V shed 4 bases, J shed 0 bases, and the junction held 12 bases outside the gene matches. CDR3 DNA: TGTGCCAGCAGCCGCCAAATCGGGGGGTCCCACTCCTACAATGAGCAGTTCTTC. It encodes CASSRQIGGSHSYNEQFF.

As for this clone: The identical CDR3 is also encoded by other nucleotide sequences in the sample. This chain links TRBV4-1 with TRBJ1-6; perhaps TRBD1 as D (6 bases). In germline, CDR1 is MGHRA, CDR2 YSYEKL. The CDR3 is 18 residues long. Trimming pared 3 bases from V and 8 bases from J, leaving 23 bases between. CDR3 bases: TGCGCCAGCAGCCAGACCGGGGTGACAGGCTTGTCGGATTCACCCCTCCACTTT. Residues: CASSQTGVTGLSDSPLHF.

Written as DNA, the CDR3 is TGTGCCAGCCGACTAGCGGGTAAGTCACAATGCGAGCAGTACTTC. Protein sequence: CASRLAGKSQCEQYF. This chain uses TRBV6-6 with TRBJ2-7; 10 bases are a match to TRBD2. V lost 8 bases, J lost 6 bases, and 13 bases stayed unmatched. Germline values: CDR1 MNHNY, CDR2 SVGAGI (reference sequence). This CDR3 comprises 15 residues.

The rearrangement joins TRBV9 to TRBJ2-7; the D gene is possibly TRBD2 (6 bases). Between the trimmed V and J ends, which lost 0 bases and 6 bases, there was a span of 10 bases. This CDR3 spans 13 amino acids. Looked up from germline, CDR1 is SGDLS and CDR2 is YYNGEE. The CDR3 region has the DNA TGTGCCAGCAGCGTAGTCCCGGGACTCGAGCAGTACTTC. Translated, it gives CASSVVPGLEQYF.

The V and J genes are TRBV9 and TRBJ2-7, with D perhaps matching TRBD2 (6 bases). Germline CDR1 is SGDLS and CDR2 is YYNGEE. CDR3 length equals 15 residues. V lost 3 bases and J lost 6, with 19 bases in between. The CDR3 DNA reads as TGTGCCAGCAGCGGTGGGGGGACGACCGGGGGCGAGCAGTACTTC. Its translation is CASSGGGTTGGEQYF.

Regarding this clone: Germline and junction disagree at one end, which may indicate a read error. The chain is built from TRBV29-1 and TRBJ1-2, with 8 bases that match TRBD1. From germline, CDR1 is SQVTM and CDR2 ANQGSEA. The CDR3 spans 14 residues. CDR3 in DNA: TGCAGCGTTGAGGACAGGGCCACTAACCATGGCTACACCTTC. Its protein product is CSVEDRATNHGYTF. Full variable domain (outside the CDR3, taken from reference TRBV29-1 and TRBJ1-2): SAVISQKPSRDICQRGTSLTIQCQVDSQVTMMFWYRQQPGQSLTLIATANQGSEATYESGFVIDKFPISRPNLTFSTLTVSNMSPEDSSIYLCSVEDRATNHGYTFGSGTRLTVV.

The chain is built from TRBV13 and TRBJ1-1; D is undetermined. The V gene's germline CDR1 is PRHDT and CDR2 FYEKMQ (reference sequence). V lost 7 bases and J lost 7, with 10 bases in between. This CDR3 has 11 residues. As DNA, the CDR3 is TGTGCCAGCAAACCGCGGGTTGAAGCTTTCTTT. Amino acids: CASKPRVEAFF.